The source of this T cell receptor beta chain is a study of cytomegalovirus exposure and HLA in healthy donors (dated by TCRdb to 2016 to 2017). Background for the entire study: In an earlier analysis of 550 to 750 of the donors, roughly 300 Gb of sequence data and 95 million to 130 million unique TCR beta sequences from about 180 million T cells were reported. The number of typed donors differed by locus: about 629-630 for A, B, C, DRB1 and DQB1; roughly 510 for DQA1; approximately 610 for DPA1; and roughly 450 for DPB1. The study combined high-throughput TCR immunosequencing, statistical association of individual TCRs with disease status, and machine learning to predict cytomegalovirus infection status. A later analysis re-analyzed previously published TCR beta repertoires from roughly 630 donors and added high-resolution HLA genotyping to study TCR occurrence patterns. A later genetic analysis used genome-wide SNP genotypes for about 65% of the 666 donors, treating that subset as a discovery cohort. Among about 390 genotyped donors of the cohort, an average of approximately 240,000 unique TCR beta nucleotide sequences were sequenced per donor, roughly a sixth of them non-productive. Along with the approximately 600-subject first cohort, a separate validation cohort of over a hundred different subjects was used. The study aimed to test whether signatures of past pathogen exposure could be identified by cataloging public T cell receptors. Donor age, sex, ethnicity and CMV serostatus were compiled alongside the repertoire data. Both class I and class II loci were covered by HLA typing, at four-digit resolution. About five DR-DQ haplotypes were treated as single units for association and clustering because of strong linkage in the cohort. The genetic ancestry cluster associated with self-reported Caucasian donors included over 65% of the approximately 410 genotyped donors. Approximately 310 gigabases of sequencing data and approximately 91 million unique TCR sequences made up an early release that covered 500 to 650 HLA-typed donors. Rather than drawing on any new phenotypic data, the later analysis identified candidate immune exposures from TCR beta sequences and the way those sequences occurred across donors. The study profiled the T cell repertoires of hundreds of subjects by immunosequencing and related them to cytomegalovirus serostatus. All discovery cohort repertoires had been generated on a single sequencing platform. An earlier analysis of 587 of the donors used high-throughput TCR beta sequencing to judge whether each TCR beta V gene segment behaved as functional or pseudogenic.

With respect to this clone: Its antigen target is currently unknown. No base quality information exists; no much larger clone differs at one position.

The CDR3 has 17 amino acids, counting the end cysteine and phenylalanine. Only the CDR3 region is kept as DNA, spanning 51 bases read in frame from base 1. V is cut back by 1 base and J by 2 bases, with 8 bases in the junction unmatched. CDR1 and CDR2 are read off the germline V gene as LGHNA and YSLEER. The cohort comprised some 700 healthy bone marrow donors. Cohort members were all nominally healthy when sampled, although unrecorded immune exposures were likely present. The donor tested CMV seronegative and was one of the 352 seronegative cohort members. A peripheral blood sample was provided by each donor, and peripheral blood mononuclear cells were used for TCR beta sequencing. The Qiagen DNeasy Blood Extraction Kit was used to extract genomic DNA from the blood cell samples. Library preparation was by the immunoSEQ multiplex PCR assay. For the multiplex PCR, a mixture combining 60 forward primers for TCR Vbeta segments and 13 reverse primers for TCR Jbeta segments was used. The CDR3 region of rearranged TCR beta genes was amplified from genomic DNA with a multiplex PCR assay. On the Illumina HiSeq System, the amplified TCR beta libraries were sequenced as 87-base-pair reads. The study's own analysis went as follows. A later analysis tallied tens of millions of unique TCR beta chains across the 666 repertoires, and around 12 million of those chains were shared by two or more donors. A nearest-neighbor algorithm error-corrected the raw reads and collapsed the reads into unique sequences, merging closely related sequences to remove PCR and sequencing errors. To assign V, D and J gene segments, CDR3 sequences were aligned to IMGT reference sequences. For a sequence to be retained, at least a six-nucleotide match to both a V gene segment and a J gene segment was required. Rearrangements were called productive when the CDR3 lacked stop codons and stayed in frame with V and J; all others were non-productive. CDR3 was defined according to IMGT convention as the region running from the second conserved V-encoded cysteine to the conserved J-encoded phenylalanine. Sequences without an unambiguous match to a single V gene segment were excluded from the earlier analysis of a few hundred of the donors. In an earlier analysis of a few hundred of the donors, V segments were called functional above 56.7% productive rearrangements and were called segregating when the between-donor standard deviation exceeded 5%. A statistical classification framework was built for diagnosing cytomegalovirus status from the catalog of TCR beta chain sequences. A later analysis assigned V and J genes by comparing TCR nucleotide sequences with IMGT/GENE-DB human TR gene sequences. The TCRdist pipeline was used in a later analysis to assign CDR3 sequences and most-parsimonious VDJ recombination scenarios. In a later analysis, each TCR beta chain was defined by its CDR3 amino acid sequence together with its V-gene family, and reads without a unique V-gene family were excluded. A later analysis removed several hundred highly shared, low-generation-probability nucleotide sequences to deal with suspected cross-contamination and a sequencing artifact. In a later analysis, a clonal expansion index for each public chain was calculated from normalized within-repertoire ranks of inferred template counts. Generation probabilities in a later analysis came from a VDJ recombination model fitted to out-of-frame rearrangements, and those results were checked against IGoR. In a later analysis, hypergeometric tests were used to score TCR-TCR, TCR-HLA and TCR-CMV co-occurrence, with a repertoire-size bias correction applied to TCR pairs. In a later analysis, false discovery rates were estimated by permuting HLA or CMV assignments 20 times. In a later analysis, co-occurring TCRs were grouped using DBSCAN, and TCRdist sequence similarity was added for clustering within HLA-allele-positive subsets. Co-occurrence clustering excluded repertoires with fewer than 30,000 or more than 120,000 public chains, plus five with anomalous nucleotide sharing. TCRdb re-hosts the immuneACCESS table, in-frame sequences only. Its copies lack some clones; in the studies checked, an unresolved V gene accounts for under half of them, and the cause for the rest is not known. The DNA was the basis for D and trimming; V, J and clone size are from that table. The sample profile shows just under 65,000 clones; 80% of them were found once. The top ten constitute 4% to 5.5% of the sample.

Summary of the overall study and its limitations: In both the original and validation cohorts, the classifier was reported to diagnose cytomegalovirus status with high specificity and sensitivity. Across donors, most TCR sequences were observed very rarely, whereas some public TCRs were present in many individuals. The authors suggested that the approach could potentially be generalized to other disease states and immunological phenotypes. In this cohort, only TCR beta chains were sequenced, and detectable features were limited by the absence of alpha or paired-chain data. According to a later analysis, parvovirus B19, influenza, CMV and Epstein-Barr virus appeared linked to several top co-occurrence clusters. According to a later analysis, most CMV-associated TCR beta chains appeared to be HLA-restricted, and the HLA associations seemed to be driven largely by CMV exposure. Compared with equally common non-associated chains, HLA-associated TCR beta chains in a later analysis were more clonally expanded and had lower generation probabilities. In the study, approximately 160 TCR beta chains were listed as associated with cytomegalovirus. At a false discovery rate of 0.05, a later analysis linked some 18,000 TCR beta sequences to specific HLA alleles. In a later analysis, the rate of TCR association differed among HLA loci, with DRB1 alleles having the most associated TCRs and HLA-C alleles having the fewest. In an earlier analysis of 587 of the donors, most TCR beta V segments appeared in productive rearrangements about 87% or about 30% of the time, broadly matching IMGT annotations. Some IMGT-functional V segments, including TRBV6-2 and TRBV6-3, could not be told apart with the 87-base-pair reads, so those segments were excluded. A further reported finding was that TCR beta sequences accurately predicted the HLA-A and HLA-B alleles for most subjects in the first cohort. Presence/absence analyses assumed roughly uniform sequencing depth across donors, an assumption that may not hold. Linkage disequilibrium might explain the correlated functional status among segregating V segments, but an unknown experimental factor could not be ruled out. Because some donors lacked HLA typing at each locus, the association tests relied only on the typed subset. When HLA alleles, especially DR and DQ, strongly co-occurred, attributing TCR associations to individual alleles was difficult. In vitro tests confirmed that three of the cytomegalovirus-associated TCR beta chains recognize cytomegalovirus antigens. Some 15 rarely observed V segments, including chromosome 9 orphons, were excluded from the earlier analysis of several hundred of the donors because counts were too low. An association between a missense DCLRE1C variant and V-gene and J-gene trimming of TCR beta chains was found in a later genetic analysis and replicated in an independent cohort. According to a later genetic analysis, donors in an Asian-associated ancestry cluster had fewer N-insertions in productive TCRs than the roughly 700-donor mean. CMV serostatus was the only immune exposure information available for the cohort. A group of highly shared sequence variants was considered likely to be a technical artifact of the sequencing pipeline.

The source material was PBMCs. The chain is assembled from TRBV4-3 and TRBJ2-3; 8 central nucleotides agree with TRBD1. This clonotype originated in a woman aged 25 to 39 in good health and CMV-seronegative. The nucleotide sequence reads as follows: TGCGCCAGCAGCCAAGGGGCTGGACAGGGTCACACAGATACGCAGTATTTT. This sequence encodes CASSQGAGQGHTDTQYF.